The clone carrying this T cell receptor beta chain showed up just a few times. This specimen belongs to a study of control samples from healthy donors and cancer patients. V dropped 7 bases and J dropped 3 bases, with 16 bases sitting between them. This CDR3 has 14 residues. The germline gives CDR1 MNHEY, CDR2 SVGAGI. The assay was immunoSEQ multiplex PCR, and TCRdb's table has in-frame clones only and misses some. The sample lists around 150,000 clones, 90% to 95% seen once, with 14% in the top ten. The V call is TRBV6-5, the J call TRBJ2-7, with D perhaps TRBD1 or TRBD2 (5 bases each). Sequenced: PBMCs. The source is a man aged 55 to 70 with colorectal cancer. The CDR3 here is CASTNGAGDYEQYF. Here the CDR3 DNA reads TGTGCCAGCACCAACGGGGCAGGAGACTACGAGCAGTACTTC.